This T cell receptor (beta chain) comes out of a study of blood T cell repertoires in COVID-19. Overall study: Sources were T cells, B-cell-depleted T cells, or PBMCs; the material itself was cDNA or gDNA.

V lost 0 bases, J lost 1 base, and 6 bases stayed unmatched. CDR3 length equals 18 residues. CDR1 LGHNA and CDR2 YSLEER come from the germline V gene. Using immunoSEQ multiplex PCR, the repertoire was profiled, and TCRdb retains in-frame clones only, with some absent. The repertoire includes under 200,000 clones, 75% to 90% of them detected once, and 2.9% sits in the top ten. The specimen was peripheral blood. The sequence was collected from a woman in her sixties or seventies with acute or convalescent COVID-19. The chain is built from TRBV4-3 and TRBJ2-3; 11 nucleotides line up with TRBD2. The CDR3 protein is CASSQDRSGGAGTDTQYF. The CDR3 bases are TGCGCCAGCAGCCAAGATCGTAGCGGGGGGGCCGGCACAGATACGCAGTATTTT.